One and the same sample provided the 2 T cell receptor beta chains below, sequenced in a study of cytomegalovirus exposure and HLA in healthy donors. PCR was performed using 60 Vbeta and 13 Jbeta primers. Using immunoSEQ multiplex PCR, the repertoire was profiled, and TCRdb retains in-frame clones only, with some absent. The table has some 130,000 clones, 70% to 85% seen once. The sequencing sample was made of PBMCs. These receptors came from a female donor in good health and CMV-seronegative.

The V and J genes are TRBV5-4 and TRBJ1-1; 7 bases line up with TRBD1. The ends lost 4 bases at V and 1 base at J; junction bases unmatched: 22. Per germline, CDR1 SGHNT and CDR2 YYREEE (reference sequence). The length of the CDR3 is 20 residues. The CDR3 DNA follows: TGTGCCAGCAGCATAGACCAGACAGGGTGGGGGAATTACGAGAACACTGAAGCTTTCTTT. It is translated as CASSIDQTGWGNYENTEAFF.

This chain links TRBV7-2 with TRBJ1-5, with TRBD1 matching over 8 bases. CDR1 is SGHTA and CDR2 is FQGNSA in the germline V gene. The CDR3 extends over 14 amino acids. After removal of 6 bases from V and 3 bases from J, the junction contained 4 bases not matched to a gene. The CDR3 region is CASSPGGNNQPQHF. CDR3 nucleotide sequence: TGTGCCAGCAGTCCAGGGGGCAACAATCAGCCCCAGCATTTT. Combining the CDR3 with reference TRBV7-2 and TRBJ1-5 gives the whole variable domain GAGVSQSPSNKVTEKGKDVELRCDPISGHTALYWYRQSLGQGLEFLIYFQGNSAPDKSGLPSDRFSAERTGGSVSTLTIQRTQQEDSAVYLCASSPGGNNQPQHFGDGTRLSIL.